This T cell receptor (beta chain) was identified in a study of CD8+CD57+ T cells in acquired aplastic anemia. Turning to the study itself: Isolated CD4+ and CD8+ cells, once sorted, yielded DNA averaging around 3 ug.

Study observations and caveats: In CD8+ cells, Simpson's diversity showed no significant difference between patients and controls. The study identified more than 25 CD8+ CDR3 sequences shared by patients and controls.

This clonotype appeared many times. Its antigen is undetermined. It may be a read error: a sequence one base away is much more abundant. The template for TCR beta VDJ and CDR3 sequence profiling was genomic DNA. One entry per CDR3 protein, called by TCRdb with MiXCR from the reads. The sample lists some 130,000 distinct CDR3 sequences, 35% to 50% occurring once. Germline CDR1 and CDR2: SQVTM and ANQGSEA. The CDR3 sequence is 14 residues long. V shed 4 bases, J shed 4 bases, and the junction held 7 bases outside the gene matches. The TCR comes from a human donor in good health, serving as a control. The sequenced sample was sorted CD4+, CD8+, or CD8+CD57+ T cells (not recorded which) from PBMCs. The chain uses TRBV29-1 and TRBJ2-3, with 8 bases lining up with TRBD1. DNA for the CDR3: TGCAGCGTTGGACAGGGGATTTCCGCAGATACGCAGTATTTT. Translation: CSVGQGISADTQYF.